The rows below give T cell receptor beta chains drawn from one sample of a study of blood T cell repertoires in COVID-19. The repertoire was sequenced with immunoSEQ multiplex PCR; TCRdb's copy has only in-frame clones and lacks some. This sample has over 200,000 clones, with about four fifths found just once. Material for sequencing was peripheral blood. These receptors originate from a woman in her 40s with acute or convalescent COVID-19. The CDR3 runs from the conserved cysteine through the conserved F or W. The order of the fields is D gene, CDR3 length, V gene, clone size, J gene, CDR3 DNA, CDR3 protein. D genes are given only for firm matches. Clone sizes are given selectively: once, few, many, or a class where the clone is expanded.

d_gene: TRBD2
len: 17
v_gene: TRBV10-3
abundance: -
j_gene: TRBJ2-7
CDR3nt: TGTGCCATCAGTGGGGGAGGGTTCCAGGGAATTACGGACGAGCAGTACTTC
CDR3aa: CAISGGGFQGITDEQYF

d_gene: -
len: 15
v_gene: TRBV29-1
abundance: -
j_gene: TRBJ2-1
CDR3nt: TGCAGCGTTGAAGGTGGGGGGTTCTCCTACAATGAGCAGTTCTTC
CDR3aa: CSVEGGGFSYNEQFF

d_gene: -
len: 15
v_gene: TRBV5-1
abundance: once
j_gene: TRBJ2-3
CDR3nt: TGCGCCAGCAGCTTGGTAGAACCTCACACAGATACGCAGTATTTT
CDR3aa: CASSLVEPHTDTQYF

d_gene: TRBD2
len: 16
v_gene: TRBV5-1
abundance: -
j_gene: TRBJ2-2
CDR3nt: TGCGCCAGCAGCTTGTACCGGGAGGGCCACGCCGGGGAGCTGTTTTTT
CDR3aa: CASSLYREGHAGELFF

d_gene: -
len: 17
v_gene: TRBV7-9
abundance: -
j_gene: TRBJ2-3
CDR3nt: TGTGCCAGCAGCTATTCGAGGTGGACTTCAAGCACAGATACGCAGTATTTT
CDR3aa: CASSYSRWTSSTDTQYF

d_gene: -
len: 12
v_gene: TRBV28
abundance: -
j_gene: TRBJ2-7
CDR3nt: TGTGCCAGCAGTCCCAACTCCTACGAGCAGTACTTC
CDR3aa: CASSPNSYEQYF

d_gene: -
len: 15
v_gene: TRBV18
abundance: -
j_gene: TRBJ2-1
CDR3nt: TGTGCCAGCTCACCACTCAAGTTGGAGTACAATGAGCAGTTCTTC
CDR3aa: CASSPLKLEYNEQFF

d_gene: -
len: 17
v_gene: TRBV5-1
abundance: -
j_gene: TRBJ1-3
CDR3nt: TGCGCCAGCAGCCCAATGACTTCTATGAGCTCTGGAAACACCATATATTTT
CDR3aa: CASSPMTSMSSGNTIYF

d_gene: TRBD2
len: 14
v_gene: TRBV29-1
abundance: -
j_gene: TRBJ2-4
CDR3nt: TGCAGCGTTGAGTCTAGCGGGAGGCCTGGGATTCAGTACTTC
CDR3aa: CSVESSGRPGIQYF

d_gene: TRBD1
len: 15
v_gene: TRBV7-2
abundance: -
j_gene: TRBJ2-7
CDR3nt: TGTGCCAGCAGTCGTACCGGGACAGGGACCTACGAGCAGTACTTC
CDR3aa: CASSRTGTGTYEQYF

d_gene: TRBD2
len: 15
v_gene: TRBV4-3
abundance: once
j_gene: TRBJ2-7
CDR3nt: TGCGCCAGCAGCCAGTTACTAGCGGCGAACTACGAGCAGTACTTC
CDR3aa: CASSQLLAANYEQYF

d_gene: TRBD1
len: 15
v_gene: TRBV28
abundance: -
j_gene: TRBJ1-2
CDR3nt: TGTGCCAGCAGCCTAGCCGGGACAGAAGCCAGAGGCTACACCTTC
CDR3aa: CASSLAGTEARGYTF

d_gene: -
len: 14
v_gene: TRBV4-2
abundance: -
j_gene: TRBJ1-1
CDR3nt: TGTGCCAGCAGCCAAGATTGGGGGCCCACTGAAGCTTTCTTT
CDR3aa: CASSQDWGPTEAFF

d_gene: TRBD1
len: 18
v_gene: TRBV19
abundance: -
j_gene: TRBJ1-6
CDR3nt: TGTGCCAGTAGTTTGTCGGGACAGCGAAGCTCCTATAATTCACCCCTCCACTTT
CDR3aa: CASSLSGQRSSYNSPLHF

d_gene: -
len: 11
v_gene: TRBV6-5
abundance: -
j_gene: TRBJ2-7
CDR3nt: TGTGCTAGCAGTCGAGGAATCGAGCAGTACTTC
CDR3aa: CASSRGIEQYF

d_gene: TRBD1
len: 16
v_gene: TRBV7-6
abundance: -
j_gene: TRBJ1-3
CDR3nt: TGTGCCAGCAGCACCTACAGGGGAAACTTTGGAAACACCATATATTTT
CDR3aa: CASSTYRGNFGNTIYF

d_gene: TRBD1
len: 15
v_gene: TRBV5-1
abundance: once
j_gene: TRBJ2-7
CDR3nt: TGCGCCAGCAGCTTGGTTCGACAGGGATCCTACGAGCAGTACTTC
CDR3aa: CASSLVRQGSYEQYF

d_gene: -
len: 13
v_gene: TRBV20-1
abundance: -
j_gene: TRBJ2-3
CDR3nt: TGCAGTGCTAGTTGGCGGGGCACAGATACGCAGTATTTT
CDR3aa: CSASWRGTDTQYF

d_gene: -
len: 17
v_gene: TRBV11-2
abundance: -
j_gene: TRBJ2-1
CDR3nt: TGTGCCAGCAGCTTAGATCCGACTTTTAGCTCCTACAATGAGCAGTTCTTC
CDR3aa: CASSLDPTFSSYNEQFF

d_gene: -
len: 13
v_gene: TRBV10-3
abundance: -
j_gene: TRBJ2-2
CDR3nt: TGTGCCATCAGTGAGTCCTTATCCGGGGAGCTGTTTTTT
CDR3aa: CAISESLSGELFF

d_gene: TRBD1
len: 15
v_gene: TRBV5-1
abundance: -
j_gene: TRBJ2-2
CDR3nt: TGCGCCAGCAGCCGGGACAGGGGAAACACCGGGGAGCTGTTTTTT
CDR3aa: CASSRDRGNTGELFF

d_gene: TRBD1
len: 14
v_gene: TRBV29-1
abundance: -
j_gene: TRBJ1-1
CDR3nt: TGCAGCGTTGAGGGAGACAGGGCCTTCACTGAAGCTTTCTTT
CDR3aa: CSVEGDRAFTEAFF

d_gene: -
len: 14
v_gene: TRBV5-6
abundance: many
j_gene: TRBJ2-7
CDR3nt: TGTGCCAGCAGCTTTCTTCAAGTAGCCTACGAGCAGTACTTC
CDR3aa: CASSFLQVAYEQYF

d_gene: -
len: 12
v_gene: TRBV15
abundance: -
j_gene: TRBJ2-7
CDR3nt: TGTGCCACCAGCACAGGGAATTACGAGCAGTACTTC
CDR3aa: CATSTGNYEQYF

d_gene: -
len: 14
v_gene: TRBV18
abundance: -
j_gene: TRBJ2-3
CDR3nt: TGTGCCAGCTCACCAACAGGGTCTCAGGATACGCAGTATTTT
CDR3aa: CASSPTGSQDTQYF

d_gene: -
len: 20
v_gene: TRBV3-1/TRBV3-2
abundance: -
j_gene: TRBJ2-3
CDR3nt: TGTGCCAGCAGCCAAGATTGGGGGGAGGCTTGGCGGGAAATCACAGATACGCAGTATTTT
CDR3aa: CASSQDWGEAWREITDTQYF

d_gene: -
len: 16
v_gene: TRBV7-5
abundance: -
j_gene: TRBJ2-5
CDR3nt: TGTGCCAGAAGCTCCGCCACAGCTCTTAGTCAAGAGACCCAGTACTTC
CDR3aa: CARSSATALSQETQYF

d_gene: -
len: 16
v_gene: TRBV6-2/TRBV6-3
abundance: -
j_gene: TRBJ2-3
CDR3nt: TGTGCCAGCAGTTACCGGGTTGGGTACGGAACAGATACGCAGTATTTT
CDR3aa: CASSYRVGYGTDTQYF

d_gene: -
len: 11
v_gene: TRBV19
abundance: -
j_gene: TRBJ1-3
CDR3nt: TGTGCCAGTAGTTCGGGAAACACCATATATTTT
CDR3aa: CASSSGNTIYF

d_gene: -
len: 9
v_gene: TRBV29-1
abundance: -
j_gene: TRBJ1-2
CDR3nt: TGCACTCAGGGTTGTGGCTACACCTTC
CDR3aa: CTQGCGYTF

d_gene: -
len: 17
v_gene: TRBV24-1
abundance: -
j_gene: TRBJ2-6
CDR3nt: TGTGCCACCAGTGACCCTTCCCAGGCCTCTGGGGCCAACGTCCTGACTTTC
CDR3aa: CATSDPSQASGANVLTF

d_gene: -
len: 17
v_gene: TRBV30
abundance: -
j_gene: TRBJ2-2
CDR3nt: TGTGCCTGGAGCCGAAAGATTGGGAGTTTAGACACCGGGGAGCTGTTTTTT
CDR3aa: CAWSRKIGSLDTGELFF

d_gene: TRBD2
len: 13
v_gene: TRBV10-1
abundance: -
j_gene: TRBJ2-7
CDR3nt: TGCGCCACCGGACTAGCGGGCCACTACGAGCAGTACTTC
CDR3aa: CATGLAGHYEQYF

d_gene: TRBD1
len: 16
v_gene: TRBV27
abundance: once
j_gene: TRBJ2-1
CDR3nt: TGTGCCAGCAGTTTAGTAATGACAGGGTGGGGCAATGAGCAGTTCTTC
CDR3aa: CASSLVMTGWGNEQFF

d_gene: TRBD2
len: 16
v_gene: TRBV30
abundance: -
j_gene: TRBJ2-5
CDR3nt: TGTGCCTGGAGTGCCACTTTGGCGGGAGGGGGAGAGACCCAGTACTTC
CDR3aa: CAWSATLAGGGETQYF

d_gene: -
len: 13
v_gene: TRBV5-6
abundance: once
j_gene: TRBJ1-2
CDR3nt: TGTGCCAGCAGCTTGGCGGGGGGCTATGGCTACACCTTC
CDR3aa: CASSLAGGYGYTF

d_gene: -
len: 13
v_gene: TRBV19
abundance: -
j_gene: TRBJ2-1
CDR3nt: TGTGCCAGTAGTCGACTCCCGGTGTATGAGCAGTTCTTC
CDR3aa: CASSRLPVYEQFF

d_gene: -
len: 15
v_gene: TRBV4-2
abundance: -
j_gene: TRBJ2-2
CDR3nt: TGTGCCAGCAGCCAAGCGGACTCGAACACCGGGGAGCTGTTTTTT
CDR3aa: CASSQADSNTGELFF